A single sample is the source of the 21 T cell receptor beta chains below, sequenced in a study of T cells in Graves' hyperthyroidism and ophthalmopathy. TCR beta CDR3 regions were amplified from RNA. Using the HTBI primer set, a first-round RT-PCR was run on the TCR CDR3. TCRdb reanalysed the multiplex PCR reads using MiXCR and keeps one entry per CDR3 protein. The data contain 550,000 to 600,000 distinct CDR3 sequences, around 45% of them singletons. What was sequenced was peripheral blood or thyroid tissue (not recorded which). The receptors were gathered from an adult woman with Graves' disease, either hyperthyroidism or ophthalmopathy (not recorded which).

This clonotype was seen repeatedly, ten times or more. For the CDR3, the DNA is TGCAGTGCTATAAGGCCTTCCCAAAACTACGAGCAGTACTTC. Its protein is CSAIRPSQNYEQYF. V is TRBV20-1 and J is TRBJ2-7; no clear D gene. This CDR3 is built from 14 residues. Germline CDR1 is DFQATT and CDR2 is SNEGSKA (reference sequence). V was clipped by 4 bases and J by 3 bases, with 16 bases between them.

The CDR3 reads CASKTGTGDTEAFF. The CDR3 nucleotides read TGTGCCAGCAAGACCGGGACCGGGGACACTGAAGCTTTCTTT. The V and J genes are TRBV7-9 and TRBJ1-1, with D possibly TRBD1 on 5 matching bases. The germline CDR1 and CDR2 sequences are SEHNR and FQNEAQ (reference sequence). CDR3 length: 14 residues. Trimming pared 7 bases from V and 3 bases from J, leaving 15 bases between. The full variable domain, its missing parts supplied by reference TRBV7-9 and TRBJ1-1, is DTGVSQNPRHKITKRGQNVTFRCDPISEHNRLYWYRQTLGQGPEFLTYFQNEAQLEKSRLLSDRFSAERPKGSFSTLEIQRTEQGDSAMYLCASKTGTGDTEAFFGQGTRLTVV.

The chain employs TRBV6-5 and TRBJ1-5, with 10 nucleotides matching TRBD1. CDR1 and CDR2 (germline): MNHEY, SVGAGI. With V trimmed by 4 bases and J by 4 bases, 7 bases remained unmatched. The CDR3 runs 16 residues. The CDR3 coding sequence is TGTGCCAGCAGTTCCCCGGGACAGGGGCTGAATCAGCCCCAGCATTTT. This sequence encodes CASSSPGQGLNQPQHF.

This clonotype was seen repeatedly, ten times or more. This chain connects TRBV6-1 to TRBJ1-6; D ambiguous. The CDR3 totals 16 residues. With 5 bases removed from V and 0 bases from J, the gap between germline ends came to 11 bases. Germline V gene data show CDR1 as MNHNS and CDR2 as SASEGT. CDR3 sequence reads: CASSPSRVSYNSPLHF. The DNA of the CDR3 is TGTGCCAGCAGTCCTTCAAGGGTCTCCTATAATTCACCCCTCCACTTT.

The chain combines TRBV2 with TRBJ1-2, with D possibly matching TRBD1 (5 bases). The V end was cut by 7 bases, the J end by 4 bases, with 13 bases between. CDR1 is SNHLY and CDR2 is FYNNEI in the germline V gene. The CDR3 runs 13 residues. The CDR3 sequence: CASILDRRYGYTF. The CDR3, as DNA: TGTGCCAGCATCCTAGACAGACGCTATGGCTACACCTTC.

This clonotype was seen more than once but under ten times. This rearrangement joins TRBV10-3 to TRBJ1-1; the match to TRBD1 covers 7 bases. J gave up 4 bases and V 7 bases, and 9 bases lay outside the gene matches. The CDR3 spans 14 residues. Per the germline V gene, CDR1 is ENHRY and CDR2 is SYGVKD. CDR3 sequence reads: CAITANRDSTEAFF. CDR3 sequence (DNA): TGTGCCATCACCGCAAACCGGGACAGCACTGAAGCTTTCTTT.

The rearrangement joins TRBV4-3 to TRBJ1-4; D is perhaps TRBD1 (5 bases). CDR3 length equals 12 residues. Germline CDR1 is LGHNA and CDR2 is YSLEER. The ends were cut back, 1 base at V and 14 bases at J, with 11 bases in the middle. The CDR3 reads CASSQGARVLFF. As DNA, the CDR3 is TGCGCCAGCAGCCAAGGGGCCAGGGTGCTGTTTTTT.

The V call is TRBV2, the J call TRBJ2-1; the D is unclear. The CDR3 totals 15 residues. Germline V CDR1 and CDR2: SNHLY, FYNNEI. Deletions cut 8 bases from V and 0 bases from J, with 14 bases between. The CDR3 DNA reads as TGTGCCAGCCCAGTCTCTCCGAGCTCCTACAATGAGCAGTTCTTC. Amino acids: CASPVSPSSYNEQFF.

This clonotype has just a few counts. This likely comes from a read error, as the CDR3 has no conserved phenylalanine or tryptophan at its end. The DNA is left out, because the CDR3 cannot be placed on it with certainty; the CDR3 is given as TCRdb lists it. V and J are TRBV6-1 and TRBJ2-5. Termini included, the CDR3 measures 13 amino acids. CDR1 is MNHNS and CDR2 is SASEGT in the germline V gene. The CDR3 spells CAISDLSWGSTSG.

This chain connects TRBV9 to TRBJ1-2, with TRBD1 matching 7 bases. The CDR3 is 14 residues long. Unmatched junction bases numbered 11, after V lost 4 bases and J lost 8 bases. Germline V gives CDR1 SGDLS, CDR2 YYNGEE. The CDR3 loop reads CASSSSGTAGGYTF. The CDR3, as DNA: TGTGCCAGCAGCTCATCCGGGACAGCGGGCGGCTACACCTTC.

V usage is TRBV7-2 and J usage is TRBJ2-5; a weak D match, TRBD2 (5 bases). Germline CDR1 SGHTA, CDR2 FQGNSA. There are 14 residues in the CDR3. The V end lost 4 bases, the J end lost 2 bases, and 11 bases lay between the germline ends. The CDR3 region is CASSYGRTQETQYF. DNA for the CDR3: TGTGCCAGCAGCTACGGGCGGACTCAAGAGACCCAGTACTTC. The whole variable domain, remainder taken from reference TRBV7-2 and TRBJ2-5, is GAGVSQSPSNKVTEKGKDVELRCDPISGHTALYWYRQSLGQGLEFLIYFQGNSAPDKSGLPSDRFSAERTGGSVSTLTIQRTQQEDSAVYLCASSYGRTQETQYFGPGTRLLVL.

This chain uses TRBV2 with TRBJ1-1; D is undetermined. Trimming shortened V by 8 bases and J by 1 base, and 20 bases separated the two germline ends. CDR3 length: 16 amino acids. Germline CDR1 reads SNHLY; CDR2 reads FYNNEI. The CDR3 sequence: CASGYPREGGNTEAFF. The CDR3 DNA reads TGTGCCAGCGGTTACCCAAGGGAGGGAGGGAACACTGAAGCTTTCTTT.

In this sample, this clonotype turned up many times. This sequence joins TRBV20-1 and TRBJ1-2, with unresolved D. With 0 bases removed from V and 4 bases from J, the gap between germline ends came to 15 bases. CDR1 DFQATT and CDR2 SNEGSKA come from the germline V gene (reference sequence). The CDR3 covers 15 residues. CDR3 in amino acids: CSARDLWTGTYGYTF. CDR3 nucleotide sequence: TGCAGTGCTAGAGATTTGTGGACGGGTACCTATGGCTACACCTTC.

This clonotype was detected ten times or more. The CDR3 nucleotides read TGCAGTGCTAGCTCGCTAGCGGCCTACGAGCAGTACTTC. It specifies CSASSLAAYEQYF. The chain carries TRBV20-1 and TRBJ2-7, with TRBD2 identical over 7 bases. V gave up 3 bases and J gave up 2 bases; unmatched junction bases: 4. The CDR3 totals 13 residues. CDR1 is DFQATT, CDR2 SNEGSKA, per germline (reference sequence).

This clonotype was picked up a small number of times. The rearrangement uses TRBV5-4 and TRBJ2-2, with 8 nucleotides matching TRBD2. CDR3 length: 14 amino acids. The J segment lost 4 bases and the V segment lost 5 bases, leaving 4 bases of the junction unmatched. Germline lookup yields CDR1 SGHNT and CDR2 YYREEE (reference sequence). The CDR3: CASRGSGITGELFF. The CDR3 DNA is TGTGCCAGCAGAGGTAGCGGGATCACCGGGGAGCTGTTTTTT.

This clonotype was found many times. The chain employs TRBV7-2 and TRBJ2-7, with unresolved D. The germline V gene encodes CDR1 SGHTA and CDR2 FQGNSA. The CDR3 has 11 amino acids. The V end lost 4 bases, the J end lost 3 bases, and 4 bases lay between the germline ends. CDR3 protein: CASSYRYEQYF. CDR3 DNA sequence: TGTGCCAGCAGCTACCGCTACGAGCAGTACTTC.

This clonotype has at least ten counts. Here the CDR3 reads CASTEGGPNTEAFF. In DNA, the CDR3 is TGTGCCAGCACCGAAGGGGGACCGAACACTGAAGCTTTCTTT. V is TRBV6-1 and J is TRBJ1-1; weak D call: TRBD1 (6 bases). The V end lost 7 bases, the J end lost 1 base, and 13 bases lay between the germline ends. Germline-derived CDR1 and CDR2 are MNHNS and SASEGT. This CDR3 spans 14 amino acids.

In this sample, this clonotype turned up many times. This chain links TRBV15 with TRBJ2-6; D may be TRBD1 (6 bases). Per germline, CDR1 LNHNV and CDR2 YYDKDF (reference sequence). Deletions cut 8 bases from V and 6 bases from J, with 14 bases between. This CDR3 contains 14 residues. The CDR3 reads CATSRGQVANVLTF. The CDR3 nucleotides read TGTGCCACCTCCAGGGGTCAAGTGGCCAACGTCCTGACTTTC.

The V gene is TRBV5-1, the J gene TRBJ1-6; TRBD1 matches 9 bases. Germline CDR1 reads SGHRS; CDR2 reads YFSETQ. V lost 6 bases, J lost 9 bases, and 7 bases stayed unmatched. The CDR3 sequence is 14 residues long. This chain's CDR3 is CASKKDRGGSPLHF. The CDR3 nucleotides are TGCGCCAGCAAAAAGGACAGGGGTGGTTCACCCCTCCACTTT. The whole variable domain, remainder taken from reference TRBV5-1 and TRBJ1-6, is KAGVTQTPRYLIKTRGQQVTLSCSPISGHRSVSWYQQTPGQGLQFLFEYFSETQRNKGNFPGRFSGRQFSNSRSEMNVSTLELGDSALYLCASKKDRGGSPLHFGNGTRLTVT.

Notes on this clonotype: The conserved closing phenylalanine or tryptophan is absent in this CDR3, likely reflecting a read error. This sequence joins TRBV9 and TRBJ1-2, with D perhaps matching TRBD1 (5 bases). The germline V gene encodes CDR1 SGDLS and CDR2 YYNGEE. This CDR3 spans 14 amino acids. The germline V and J ends were trimmed by 2 bases and 8 bases, with 16 bases remaining between them. CDR3: CASSVGPGPNGYTS. CDR3 DNA: TGTGCCAGCAGCGTGGGGCCAGGGCCAAACGGCTACACCTCC.

This clonotype was detected only once. A read error may produce the germline difference seen at one junction end. The genes are TRBV15 and TRBJ1-2; the D gene is possibly TRBD1 (6 bases). Germline-derived CDR1 and CDR2 are LNHNV and YYDKDF (reference sequence). The CDR3 sequence is 15 residues long. The CDR3 region has the DNA TGTGCCAGCAGCGTAGCCAGGGGAAGGGACTATGGCTACACCTTC. This translates into CASSVARGRDYGYTF. Full variable domain (missing parts from reference TRBV15 and TRBJ1-2): DAMVIQNPRYQVTQFGKPVTLSCSQTLNHNVMYWYQQKSSQAPKLLFHYYDKDFNNEADTPDNFQSRRPNTSFCFLDIRSPGLGDTAMYLCASSVARGRDYGYTFGSGTRLTVV.